Listed below are T cell receptor beta chains from one sample, sequenced in a study of regulatory T cells in long-lasting Graves disease. TCRdb re-called the multiplex PCR reads with MiXCR, one entry per CDR3 protein. The top ten hold around 10% of the sample, which has almost 450,000 distinct CDR3 sequences, about 16% seen once. These data are also associated with another study on T cells in Graves' hyperthyroidism and ophthalmopathy.

Sequences were derived from peripheral blood mononuclear cells (PBMCs), sampled at new diagnosis, from a patient treated with antithyroid drugs. The receptors here all came from a woman in her 30s with Graves disease. The CDR3 runs from the conserved cysteine through the conserved F or W. The order of the fields is CDR3 length, clone size, D gene, J gene, V gene, CDR3 DNA, CDR3 protein. A D gene is named only where the DNA matches it firmly. Size is stated for part of the rows, as once, few or many counts, or as a class when the clone is expanded.

14 few TRBD2 TRBJ2-5 TRBV29-1 TGCAGCGTTGAAGATTGGGGTAGCGGGGAGACCCAGTACTTC CSVEDWGSGETQYF
15 many TRBD2 TRBJ2-5 TRBV3-1 TGTGCCAGCAGCCATAAGGGGACTAGACCAGAGACCCAGTACTTC CASSHKGTRPETQYF
15 many - TRBJ1-1 TRBV6-1 TGTGCCAGCAGTGAAATTGGAGATAACGTAGCTGAAGCTTTCTTT CASSEIGDNVAEAFF
16 many - TRBJ2-3 TRBV7-9 TGTGCCAGCAGCCTAGGACCTGGCGGCGACAGGGATACGCAGTATTTT CASSLGPGGDRDTQYF
15 many TRBD2 TRBJ2-3 TRBV28 TGTGCCAGCAGTCCACGGGGGGTCCGGGGGGATACGCAGTATTTT CASSPRGVRGDTQYF
16 many TRBD2 TRBJ2-7 TRBV6-5 TGTGCCAGCAGTTACCTCACGGGAGGAGACGGGTACGAGCAGTACTTC CASSYLTGGDGYEQYF
15 many - TRBJ1-2 TRBV5-1 TGCGCCAGCAGCTTGGAAGGCAGCGTTAACTATGGCTACACCTTC CASSLEGSVNYGYTF
13 - TRBD2 TRBJ2-1 TRBV20-1 TGCAGTGCTAGAGATGGGATTCCCGGGACTAGCTTCTTC CSARDGIPGTSFF
15 many - TRBJ2-1 TRBV10-3 TGTGCCATCAGTGCTCGACGAGAGCAGTACAATGAGCAGTTCTTC CAISARREQYNEQFF
14 many TRBD1 TRBJ1-2 TRBV29-1 TGCAGCGTTGAAGACCAGGGGGGATACTATGGCTACACCTTC CSVEDQGGYYGYTF
12 many - TRBJ2-7 TRBV7-9 TGTGCCAGCACCGTGGACTATCACGAGCAGTACTTC CASTVDYHEQYF
15 many TRBD2 TRBJ2-7 TRBV28 TGTGCCAGCAGGCGTCGACTAGCGGGAGTATACGAGCAGTACTTC CASRRRLAGVYEQYF
13 few - TRBJ1-1 TRBV28 TGTGCCAGCAGCGCCTCAGGGGATACTGAAGCTTTCTTT CASSASGDTEAFF
13 - - TRBJ1-3 TRBV20-1 TGCAGTGCTAGCGCCCTCTCTGGAAACACCATATATTTT CSASALSGNTIYF
16 many TRBD2 TRBJ2-1 TRBV2 TGTGCCAGCAGTTCCCCAGCGGGAGGGCCCTACAATGAGCAGTTCTTC CASSSPAGGPYNEQFF
14 many - TRBJ2-7 TRBV12-3/TRBV12-4 TGTGCCAGCAGCCGGTCGGCTAGTGACTACGAGCAGTACTTC CASSRSASDYEQYF
13 - - TRBJ1-1 TRBV5-1 TGCGCCAGCAGCTTGGTGGGCAGAACTGAAGGTTTCTTT CASSLVGRTEGFF
13 - - TRBJ2-5 TRBV15 TGTGCCACCAGCGCAGGGACGGCAGAGACCCAGTACTTC CATSAGTAETQYF
16 few TRBD1 TRBJ1-4 TRBV28 TGTGCCAGCAGTTTACGGGGAACAGGGGTGGATGAAAAACTGTTTTTT CASSLRGTGVDEKLFF
15 many TRBD2 TRBJ2-5 TRBV20-1 TGCAGTGCTAGTTTGGCGGGAGGGCCGCTGGAGACCCAGTACTTC CSASLAGGPLETQYF
16 - TRBD1 TRBJ1-5 TRBV27 TGTGCCAGCAGTCTCCAGGGGGGACTCCTAGTACGGCCCCAGCATTTT CASSLQGGLLVRPQHF
15 many TRBD1 TRBJ1-1 TRBV28 TGTGCCAGCGGAGAACAGGGGAGGAGAAGCACTGAAGCTTTCTTT CASGEQGRRSTEAFF
15 many - TRBJ1-1 TRBV11-2 TGTGCCAGCGGATTTCAGCTGGGCCCGAACACTGAAGCTTTCTTT CASGFQLGPNTEAFF
13 many - TRBJ1-3 TRBV5-1 TGCGCCAGCAGTCTACAGACCGGAAACACCATATATTTT CASSLQTGNTIYF
16 - TRBD1 TRBJ1-2 TRBV20-1 TGCAGTGCTAGAGCACAGGGGGCAATGATGCACTATGGCTACACCTTC CSARAQGAMMHYGYTF
16 few TRBD2 TRBJ2-1 TRBV20-1 TGCAGTGCTTCCGGGACTAGCGGCTTCTCCTACAATGAGCAGTTCTTC CSASGTSGFSYNEQFF
13 - - TRBJ2-1 TRBV6-5 TGTGCCAGCAGTTACTCGCGGAGTAGTGAGCAGTTCTTC CASSYSRSSEQFF
15 - TRBD2 TRBJ2-3 TRBV27 TGTGCCACCAGTGATGGGACTAGCGGCACAGATACGCAGTATTTT CATSDGTSGTDTQYF
19 few - TRBJ1-5 TRBV6-1 TGTGCCAGCAGTGAAGCGCGGGCCGAATTTAGGGTAGGCAATCAGCCCCAGCATTTT CASSEARAEFRVGNQPQHF
15 many - TRBJ2-1 TRBV11-2 TGTGCCAGCAGACTAGAGGGGGGGTGGGTCAATGAGCAGTTCTTC CASRLEGGWVNEQFF
13 many TRBD2 TRBJ2-5 TRBV10-3 TGTGCCATCAGGGCGGGAGTCCAAGAGACCCAGTACTTC CAIRAGVQETQYF
13 many - TRBJ1-1 TRBV7-9 TGTGCCACGGCCGCGGGTATGAACACTGAAGCTTTCTTT CATAAGMNTEAFF
14 many - TRBJ1-2 TRBV20-1 TGCAGTGCTCCCCAGACGGATACTAACTATGGCTACACCTTC CSAPQTDTNYGYTF
15 many - TRBJ1-1 TRBV27 TGTGCCAGCAGTTGGGGCGGGAAATTCAACACTGAAGCTTTCTTT CASSWGGKFNTEAFF
13 many TRBD1 TRBJ2-2 TRBV12-3/TRBV12-4 TGTGCCAGCAGTCAAGCCCAGGGGGTCCAGCTGTTTTTT CASSQAQGVQLFF
17 many TRBD2 TRBJ2-1 TRBV20-1 TGCAGTGCTAAGGGACTAGCGGGAGGGCTTCCCTACAATGAGCAGTTCTTC CSAKGLAGGLPYNEQFF